The 18 T cell receptor beta chains below come from one sample, sequenced in a study of a mutant IDH1 vaccine in newly diagnosed glioma. Their target antigens are unknown. This table comes from immunoSEQ multiplex PCR, and its TCRdb copy is limited to in-frame clones, with some not included. Among about 94,000 clones listed, roughly nine tenths were seen once. Described time point: week 47, end of study. Doses consisted of 300 ug of mutant IDH1 20-mer peptide each, paired with topical imiquimod. Sample: PBMCs, taken from a glioma patient whose treatment included an IDH1 peptide vaccine. Receptor source: a woman between 45 and 65 years old with glioma.

The chain has TRBV4-1 and TRBJ2-1; perhaps TRBD1 as D (6 bases). The germline V gene has CDR1 MGHRA and CDR2 YSYEKL. The CDR3 has 17 amino acids. Trimming shortened V by 0 bases and J by 5 bases, and 17 bases separated the two germline ends. CDR3: CASSQEGVGRGDNEQFF. CDR3 coding DNA: TGCGCCAGCAGCCAAGAAGGGGTCGGCAGGGGAGACAATGAGCAGTTCTTC.

As DNA, the CDR3 is TGTGCCAGCAGCCCAGGACAGGTCCATGGCTACACCTTC. Translated: CASSPGQVHGYTF. The chain employs TRBV7-8 and TRBJ1-2; 7 bases agree with TRBD1. CDR1 is SGHVS, CDR2 FQNEAQ, per germline. J lost 6 bases, V lost 5 bases, and 6 bases had no gene match. This CDR3 contains 13 residues.

The CDR3 DNA reads as TGTGCCAGCAGTTACTCCGAGGGGACGAACGAGCAGTACTTC. It yields the protein CASSYSEGTNEQYF. V is TRBV6-6 and J is TRBJ2-7; D possibly uses TRBD1 or TRBD2 (5 bases each). V was shortened by 0 bases and J by 5 bases, with 11 bases between the two germline ends. This CDR3 region has 14 residues. CDR1 and CDR2 from the germline V gene are MNHNY and SVGAGI (reference sequence).

The rearrangement joins TRBV28 to TRBJ1-2, with D perhaps matching TRBD1 (6 bases). The V gene lost 5 bases and the J gene lost 7 bases, with 17 bases spanning the gap. The CDR3 extends over 14 amino acids. Germline assignment: CDR1 MDHEN and CDR2 SYDVKM. CDR3 sequence: CASSRTELPSGYTF. CDR3 in DNA: TGTGCCAGCAGTAGGACAGAGTTACCCTCTGGCTACACCTTC.

The chain carries TRBV11-2 and TRBJ1-4; TRBD1 matches at 9 bases. V shed 8 bases and J 5 bases; nucleotides not matched to a gene: 3. This CDR3 is built from 13 residues. Germline CDR1 is SGHAT and CDR2 is FQNNGV. This CDR3 is CASRGQGNEKLFF. In DNA, the CDR3 is TGTGCCAGCCGAGGACAGGGGAATGAAAAACTGTTTTTT.

The chain joins TRBV11-2 to TRBJ2-2; D not certain. Between the trimmed V and J ends, which lost 0 bases and 8 bases, there was a span of 1 base. The CDR3 runs to 11 residues. CDR1 and CDR2 (germline): SGHAT, FQNNGV. The CDR3 DNA reads as TGTGCCAGCAGCTTAGAAGGGGAGCTGTTTTTT. It is translated as CASSLEGELFF.

The V call is TRBV30, the J call TRBJ1-2; D is unclear. V was trimmed by 4 bases and J by 2 bases, leaving 8 bases between them. This CDR3 comprises 12 residues. Germline-derived CDR1 and CDR2 are GTSNPN and SVGIG (reference sequence). CDR3: CAWNPGNYGYTF. CDR3 nucleotides: TGTGCCTGGAACCCGGGGAACTATGGCTACACCTTC.

The CDR3 DNA reads TGTGCCAGCAGTGAATTCCAGGACGTTGAAAAACTGTTTTTT. As protein: CASSEFQDVEKLFF. The V call is TRBV2, the J call TRBJ1-4; the D is unclear. Germline V CDR1 and CDR2: SNHLY, FYNNEI. V was pared by 2 bases and J by 7 bases, with 11 bases between. There are 14 residues in the CDR3. Based on the CDR3 plus reference TRBV2 and TRBJ1-4, the full variable domain is EPEVTQTPSHQVTQMGQEVILRCVPISNHLYFYWYRQILGQKVEFLVSFYNNEISEKSEIFDDQFSVERPDGSNFTLKIRSTKLEDSAMYFCASSEFQDVEKLFFGSGTQLSVL.

This rearrangement joins TRBV28 to TRBJ2-4; 7 nucleotides agree with TRBD2. The CDR3 runs to 15 residues. V gave up 6 bases and J gave up 3 bases; unmatched junction bases: 8. CDR1 and CDR2 (germline): MDHEN, SYDVKM. CDR3 bases: TGTGCCAGCAGACTGACTAGCACAGTCAAAAACATTCAGTACTTC. Protein sequence: CASRLTSTVKNIQYF.

The rearrangement uses TRBV5-1 and TRBJ2-5, with D hard to call. The CDR3 length is 12 residues. V lost 0 bases and J lost 5, with 5 bases in between. Germline-derived CDR1 and CDR2 are SGHRS and YFSETQ. The CDR3 region has the DNA TGCGCCAGCAGCTTGGTCGGTGAGACCCAGTACTTC. This sequence encodes CASSLVGETQYF.

The chain carries TRBV4-1 and TRBJ2-4; D remains unclear. Trimming cost V 4 bases and J 1 base, with 17 bases left between them. Germline V gene sequence: CDR1 MGHRA, CDR2 YSYEKL. The CDR3 consists of 17 residues. CDR3 nucleotide sequence: TGCGCCAGCAGCCCCATTCTTGCGGAACCTGCCAAAAACATTCAGTACTTC. This codes for CASSPILAEPAKNIQYF.

The chain has TRBV4-2 and TRBJ2-1; the D gene is possibly TRBD2 (6 bases). With 1 base removed from V and 7 bases from J, the gap between germline ends came to 14 bases. CDR3 length: 15 amino acids. Germline loops: CDR1 LGHNA, CDR2 YNFKEQ. The CDR3 region has the DNA TGTGCCAGCAGCCAAGGCGGGACTTTGGGGAATGAGCAGTTCTTC. Amino acid sequence: CASSQGGTLGNEQFF.

The J gene is TRBJ2-5, the V gene TRBV2; D perhaps matches TRBD2 (5 bases). The CDR3 sequence is 13 residues long. Germline-derived CDR1 and CDR2 are SNHLY and FYNNEI. Between the trimmed V and J ends, which lost 5 bases and 4 bases, there was a span of 11 bases. CDR3 sequence reads: CASSPPSGETQYF. The CDR3 coding sequence is TGTGCCAGCAGTCCTCCCAGCGGAGAGACCCAGTACTTC.

V gene TRBV19 combines with J gene TRBJ1-1, with 8 bases matching TRBD1. There are 15 residues in the CDR3. The germline V gene encodes CDR1 LNHDA and CDR2 SQIVND (reference sequence). Unmatched junction bases numbered 5, after V lost 5 bases and J lost 0 bases. CDR3 protein: CASSPRQGLNTEAFF. The CDR3 bases are TGTGCCAGTAGTCCCCGACAGGGGTTGAACACTGAAGCTTTCTTT.

This rearrangement joins TRBV27 to TRBJ2-1, with 8 bases identical to TRBD2. CDR1 is MNHEY, CDR2 SMNVEV, per germline (reference sequence). This CDR3 spans 15 amino acids. The J segment lost 9 bases and the V segment lost 4 bases, leaving 11 bases of the junction unmatched. This CDR3 reads CASSSRAGVWSEQFF. The CDR3 DNA is TGTGCCAGCAGTTCCAGAGCGGGAGTATGGAGTGAGCAGTTCTTC.

The gene calls are TRBV9 and TRBJ2-7; D unresolved. The CDR3 runs 14 residues. CDR1 SGDLS and CDR2 YYNGEE come from the germline V gene. Trimming removed 0 bases at V and 0 bases at J, with 7 bases between. The CDR3 protein is CASSVEMSSYEQYF. The DNA for the CDR3 is TGTGCCAGCAGCGTAGAAATGAGCTCCTACGAGCAGTACTTC.

This chain joins TRBV20-1 and TRBJ2-3; D is possibly TRBD2 (5 bases). The CDR3 length is 11 residues. Germline CDR1 DFQATT, CDR2 SNEGSKA (reference sequence). V shed 5 bases and J shed 5 bases, with 8 bases lying between them. The CDR3 DNA is TGCAGTGCTGCCCGGGGAGATACGCAGTATTTT. Residues: CSAARGDTQYF.

Note on this clone: Other DNA sequences in the sample encode the same CDR3. The chain employs TRBV4-1 and TRBJ2-5, with unresolved D. Germline assignment: CDR1 MGHRA and CDR2 YSYEKL. V dropped 0 bases and J dropped 4 bases, with 0 bases sitting between them. The CDR3 is 11 residues long. This CDR3 reads CASSQEETQYF. In nucleotides, the CDR3 is TGCGCCAGCAGCCAAGAAGAGACCCAGTACTTC.